This TCR beta chain originates from a study of blood T cell repertoires in COVID-19. In the study overall: COVID-19 samples from acute and convalescent phases originated in the United States, Italy and Spain. T cells, B-cell-depleted T cells, or PBMCs supplied cDNA or gDNA.

J lost 3 bases, V lost 5 bases, and 4 bases had no gene match. The CDR3 loop spans 14 amino acids. Germline loops: CDR1 ENHRY, CDR2 SYGVKD. As handled by the study authors: Amplification of reference gene primers provided the estimated nucleated cell counts. TCRdb keeps only in-frame clones here, not all; method: immunoSEQ multiplex PCR. V and J calls plus clone size are reproduced from that table; the DNA served to infer D and trimming. The data show tens of thousands of clones, with approximately 89% seen just once and approximately 10% held by the top ten. This chain links TRBV10-3 with TRBJ2-3; 8 nucleotides align to TRBD2. What was sequenced was peripheral blood. The TCR was taken from a man at least 80 years old with active or convalescent COVID-19. CDR3 amino acids: CAISSGSQTDTQYF. CDR3 coding DNA: TGTGCCATCAGTAGCGGGAGTCAGACAGATACGCAGTATTTT.